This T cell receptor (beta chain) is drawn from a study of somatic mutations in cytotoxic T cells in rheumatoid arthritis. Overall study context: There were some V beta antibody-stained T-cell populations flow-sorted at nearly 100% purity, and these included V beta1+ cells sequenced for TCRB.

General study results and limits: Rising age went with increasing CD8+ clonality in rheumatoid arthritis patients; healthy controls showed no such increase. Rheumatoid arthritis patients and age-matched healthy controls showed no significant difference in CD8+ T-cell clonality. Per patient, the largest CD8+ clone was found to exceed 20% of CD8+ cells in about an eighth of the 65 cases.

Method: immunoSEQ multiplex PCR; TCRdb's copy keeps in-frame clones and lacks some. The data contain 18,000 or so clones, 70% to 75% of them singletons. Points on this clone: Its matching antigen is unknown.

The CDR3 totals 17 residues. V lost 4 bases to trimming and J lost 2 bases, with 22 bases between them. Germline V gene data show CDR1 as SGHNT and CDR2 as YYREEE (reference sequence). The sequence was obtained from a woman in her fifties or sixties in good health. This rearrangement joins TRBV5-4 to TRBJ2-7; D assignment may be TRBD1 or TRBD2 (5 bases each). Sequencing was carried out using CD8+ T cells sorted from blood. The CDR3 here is CASSPAHKGPDTYEQYF. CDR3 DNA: TGTGCCAGCAGCCCGGCCCACAAGGGACCCGATACCTACGAGCAGTACTTC.